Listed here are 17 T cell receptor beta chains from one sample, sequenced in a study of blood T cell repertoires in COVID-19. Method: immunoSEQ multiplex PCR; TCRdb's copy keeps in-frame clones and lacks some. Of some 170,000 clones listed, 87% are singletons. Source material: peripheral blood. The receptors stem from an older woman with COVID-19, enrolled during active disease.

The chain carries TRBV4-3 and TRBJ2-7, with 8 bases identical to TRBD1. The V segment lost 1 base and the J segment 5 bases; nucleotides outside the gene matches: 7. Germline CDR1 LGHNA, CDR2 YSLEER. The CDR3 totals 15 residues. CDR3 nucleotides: TGCGCCAGCAGCCAAGGGGACAGGTGGTACCACGAGCAGTACTTC. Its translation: CASSQGDRWYHEQYF.

CDR3 in amino acids: CAWSVPDRYQPQHF. Here the CDR3 DNA reads TGTGCCTGGAGTGTACCGGACAGATATCAGCCCCAGCATTTT. The genes are TRBV30 and TRBJ1-5; D is possibly TRBD1 (6 bases). This CDR3 region has 14 residues. The V end lost 0 bases, the J end lost 5 bases, and 11 bases lay between the germline ends. CDR1 and CDR2 from the germline V gene are GTSNPN and SVGIG (reference sequence).

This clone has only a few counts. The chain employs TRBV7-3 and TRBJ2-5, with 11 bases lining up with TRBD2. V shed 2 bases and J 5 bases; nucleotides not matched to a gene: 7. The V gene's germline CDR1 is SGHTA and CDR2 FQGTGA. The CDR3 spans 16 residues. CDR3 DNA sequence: TGTGCCAGCAGCTTAGAAACTAGCGGGAGAGGGGAGACCCAGTACTTC. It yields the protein CASSLETSGRGETQYF.

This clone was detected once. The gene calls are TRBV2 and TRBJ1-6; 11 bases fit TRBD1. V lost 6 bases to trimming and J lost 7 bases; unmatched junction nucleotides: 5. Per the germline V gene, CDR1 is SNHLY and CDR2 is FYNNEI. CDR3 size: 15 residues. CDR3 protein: CASRPGTGGNSPLHF. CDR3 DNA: TGTGCCAGCAGACCCGGGACAGGGGGGAATTCACCCCTCCACTTT.

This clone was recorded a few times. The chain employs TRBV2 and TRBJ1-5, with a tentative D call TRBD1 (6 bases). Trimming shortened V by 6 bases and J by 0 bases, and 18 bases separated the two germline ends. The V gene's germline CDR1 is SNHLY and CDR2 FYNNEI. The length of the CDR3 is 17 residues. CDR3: CASRNRERSYSNQPQHF. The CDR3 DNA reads TGTGCCAGCAGGAACAGGGAAAGATCTTATAGCAATCAGCCCCAGCATTTT.

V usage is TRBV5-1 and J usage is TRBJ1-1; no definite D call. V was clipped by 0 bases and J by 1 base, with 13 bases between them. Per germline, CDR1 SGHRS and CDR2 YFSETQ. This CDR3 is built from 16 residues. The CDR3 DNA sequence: TGCGCCAGCAGCTTGGGCAGCCGAGGGCAGAACACTGAAGCTTTCTTT. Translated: CASSLGSRGQNTEAFF.

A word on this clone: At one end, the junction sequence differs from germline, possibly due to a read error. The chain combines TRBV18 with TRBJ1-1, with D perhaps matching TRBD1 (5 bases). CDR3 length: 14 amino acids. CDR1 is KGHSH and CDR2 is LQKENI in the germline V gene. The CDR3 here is CASSPLQADTEAFF. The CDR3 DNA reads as TGTGCCAGCTCGCCACTACAGGCGGACACTGAAGCTTTCTTT.

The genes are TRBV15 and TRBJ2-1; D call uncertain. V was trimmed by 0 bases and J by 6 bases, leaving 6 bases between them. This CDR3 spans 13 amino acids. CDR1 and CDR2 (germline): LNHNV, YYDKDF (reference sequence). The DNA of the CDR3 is TGTGCCACCAGCAGAGATCTCGTCAATGAGCAGTTCTTC. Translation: CATSRDLVNEQFF.

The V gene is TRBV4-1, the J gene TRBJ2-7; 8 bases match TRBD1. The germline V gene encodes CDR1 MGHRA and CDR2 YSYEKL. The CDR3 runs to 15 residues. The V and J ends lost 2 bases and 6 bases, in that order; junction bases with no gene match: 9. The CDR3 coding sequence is TGCGCCAGCAGCCAAAAGACAGGGGTACCCTCCGAGCAGTACTTC. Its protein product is CASSQKTGVPSEQYF.

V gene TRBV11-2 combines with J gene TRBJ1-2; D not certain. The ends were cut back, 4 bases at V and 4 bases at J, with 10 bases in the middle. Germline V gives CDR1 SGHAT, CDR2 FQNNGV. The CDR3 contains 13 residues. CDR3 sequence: CASSSEGTYGYTF. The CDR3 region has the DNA TGTGCCAGCAGCTCGGAGGGCACCTATGGCTACACCTTC.

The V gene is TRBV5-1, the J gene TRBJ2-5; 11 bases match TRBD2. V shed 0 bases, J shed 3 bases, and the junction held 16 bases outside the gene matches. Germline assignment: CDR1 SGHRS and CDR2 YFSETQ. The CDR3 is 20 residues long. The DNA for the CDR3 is TGCGCCAGCAGCTTGGTTGTAGCGGGAGGGCCCCTTGACCAAAAAGAGACCCAGTACTTC. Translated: CASSLVVAGGPLDQKETQYF.

CDR3 in DNA: TGTGCCACCAGTGACAGTAGCGGGAATCGTCTCGAGCAGTACTTC. It is translated as CATSDSSGNRLEQYF. V and J are TRBV24-1 and TRBJ2-7; TRBD2 agrees at 8 bases. This CDR3 has 15 residues. Germline loops: CDR1 KGHDR, CDR2 SFDVKD. V shed 4 bases and J 6 bases; nucleotides not matched to a gene: 10.

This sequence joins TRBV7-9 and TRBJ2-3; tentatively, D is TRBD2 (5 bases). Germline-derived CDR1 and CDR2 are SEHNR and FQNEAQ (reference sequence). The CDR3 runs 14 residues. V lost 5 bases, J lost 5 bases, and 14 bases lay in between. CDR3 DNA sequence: TGTGCCAGCAGCCCCCGGGGTCCAAAAGATACGCAGTATTTT. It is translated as CASSPRGPKDTQYF.

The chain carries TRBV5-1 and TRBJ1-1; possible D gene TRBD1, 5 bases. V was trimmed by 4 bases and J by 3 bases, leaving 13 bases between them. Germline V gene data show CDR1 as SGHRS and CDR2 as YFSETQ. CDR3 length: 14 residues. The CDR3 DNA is TGCGCCAGCAGCCCTCCAGGGAGGGACACTGAAGCTTTCTTT. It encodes CASSPPGRDTEAFF.

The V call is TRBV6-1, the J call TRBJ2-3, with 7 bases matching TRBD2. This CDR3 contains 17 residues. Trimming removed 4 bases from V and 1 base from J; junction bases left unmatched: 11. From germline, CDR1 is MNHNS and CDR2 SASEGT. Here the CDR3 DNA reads TGTGCCAGCAGTGTAAGGGCGGGAGCGGTCGGCACAGATACGCAGTATTTT. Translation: CASSVRAGAVGTDTQYF.

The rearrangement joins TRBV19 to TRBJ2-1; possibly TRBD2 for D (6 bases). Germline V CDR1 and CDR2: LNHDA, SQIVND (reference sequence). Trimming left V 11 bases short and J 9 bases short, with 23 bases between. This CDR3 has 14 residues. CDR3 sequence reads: CAPWVEGLSGEQFF. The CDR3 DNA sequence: TGTGCCCCATGGGTGGAGGGCCTGTCAGGTGAGCAGTTCTTC.

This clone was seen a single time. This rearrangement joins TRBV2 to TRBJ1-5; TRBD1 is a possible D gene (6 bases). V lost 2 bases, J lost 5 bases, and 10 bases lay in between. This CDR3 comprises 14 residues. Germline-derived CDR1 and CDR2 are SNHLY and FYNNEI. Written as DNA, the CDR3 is TGTGCCAGCAGTGAACAGGGGCGGGATCAGCCCCAGCATTTT. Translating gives CASSEQGRDQPQHF.